These 9 T cell receptor beta chains were sequenced from one sample in a study of OX40 agonist ivuxolimab in advanced cancers. To prepare the library, the immunoSEQ multiplex PCR assay was applied. In TCRdb, the immuneACCESS table is reduced to in-frame sequences with V and J assigned. These tables do not hold every clone; where another copy was compared, an unresolved V gene accounts for under half, and the others remain unexplained. The sample contains just under 80,000 clones, over 75% of them found a single time. More than 0.3% of the sample is in the top ten clones. Sequencing was performed on CD4+ or CD8+ T cells sorted from blood, taken in a trial of the OX40 agonist ivuxolimab. These receptor sequences come from an adult with an advanced solid tumor such as melanoma, head and neck, liver or kidney cancer.

The chain couples TRBV7-2 to TRBJ2-1; TRBD2 matches 12 bases. The CDR3 runs 17 residues. V was clipped by 2 bases and J by 6 bases; unmatched bases: 8. Germline CDR1 SGHTA, CDR2 FQGNSA. The CDR3 region is CASSLNPSGRAVNEQFF. CDR3 coding DNA: TGTGCCAGCAGCTTAAATCCTAGCGGGAGGGCCGTCAATGAGCAGTTCTTC.

This clone appeared a single time. The rearrangement joins TRBV7-9 to TRBJ1-1; TRBD1 is a possible D gene (5 bases). Deletions cut 5 bases from V and 7 bases from J, with 14 bases between. Germline V lookup: CDR1 SEHNR, CDR2 FQNEAQ (reference sequence). The CDR3 spans 13 residues. The CDR3 here is CASSPEGRLEAFF. The CDR3 DNA follows: TGTGCCAGCAGCCCGGAGGGACGGCTTGAAGCTTTCTTT.

The J gene is TRBJ1-5, the V gene TRBV29-1; D not resolved. The CDR3 covers 15 residues. Germline loops: CDR1 SQVTM, CDR2 ANQGSEA. V gave up 6 bases and J gave up 2 bases, with 17 bases separating them. The CDR3 is CSVADGVLGNQPQHF. CDR3 nucleotides: TGCAGCGTGGCCGACGGGGTTCTCGGCAATCAGCCCCAGCATTTT. The full variable domain, its missing parts supplied by reference TRBV29-1 and TRBJ1-5, is SAVISQKPSRDICQRGTSLTIQCQVDSQVTMMFWYRQQPGQSLTLIATANQGSEATYESGFVIDKFPISRPNLTFSTLTVSNMSPEDSSIYLCSVADGVLGNQPQHFGDGTRLSIL.

The chain combines TRBV2 with TRBJ2-5; D gene uncertain. CDR3 length equals 14 residues. The V end lost 4 bases, the J end lost 1 base, and 10 bases lay between the germline ends. Germline V gene lookup returns CDR1 SNHLY and CDR2 FYNNEI. The DNA for the CDR3 is TGTGCCAGCAGTGCTAGTGTACTCCAAGAGACCCAGTACTTC. This gives the protein CASSASVLQETQYF. The full variable domain, with the rest looked up from reference TRBV2 and TRBJ2-5, is EPEVTQTPSHQVTQMGQEVILRCVPISNHLYFYWYRQILGQKVEFLVSFYNNEISEKSEIFDDQFSVERPDGSNFTLKIRSTKLEDSAMYFCASSASVLQETQYFGPGTRLLVL.

The genes are TRBV7-2 and TRBJ1-4, with D uncertain. This CDR3 contains 15 residues. V lost 0 bases to trimming and J lost 3 bases, with 8 bases between them. Germline V lookup: CDR1 SGHTA, CDR2 FQGNSA. The CDR3 DNA reads as TGTGCCAGCAGCTTAGCGATGTACCCTAATGAAAAACTGTTTTTT. Its protein is CASSLAMYPNEKLFF. The variable domain in full, with the rest retrieved from reference TRBV7-2 and TRBJ1-4, is GAGVSQSPSNKVTEKGKDVELRCDPISGHTALYWYRQSLGQGLEFLIYFQGNSAPDKSGLPSDRFSAERTGGSVSTLTIQRTQQEDSAVYLCASSLAMYPNEKLFFGSGTQLSVL.

The chain links TRBV5-4 to TRBJ2-2, with 7 bases lining up with TRBD1. This CDR3 is 17 amino acids long. CDR1 is SGHNT and CDR2 is YYREEE in the germline V gene (reference sequence). J was trimmed by 0 bases and V by 1 base; bases with no gene match: 6. The CDR3 region has the DNA TGTGCCAGCAGCTTGTGGGGTGGGACAGCGAACACCGGGGAGCTGTTTTTT. This sequence encodes CASSLWGGTANTGELFF.

The gene calls are TRBV27 and TRBJ1-1; D is uncertain. The V and J ends lost 6 bases and 1 base respectively, with 9 bases between them. The germline gives CDR1 MNHEY, CDR2 SMNVEV (reference sequence). The CDR3 runs 13 residues. CDR3 loop: CASSLFPNTEAFF. The CDR3 DNA is TGTGCCAGCAGCTTGTTCCCGAACACTGAAGCTTTCTTT.

This chain joins TRBV29-1 and TRBJ1-1; TRBD1 matches at 7 bases. Trimming at V came to 2 bases and at J to 4 bases, leaving 7 bases not matched to a gene. The V gene's germline CDR1 is SQVTM and CDR2 ANQGSEA. The CDR3 loop spans 14 amino acids. DNA of the CDR3: TGCAGCGTTGAAAAGGGGACAGTTTCCACTGAAGCTTTCTTT. This sequence encodes CSVEKGTVSTEAFF.

The chain combines TRBV19 with TRBJ2-2; D is ambiguous. In germline, CDR1 is LNHDA, CDR2 SQIVND (reference sequence). This CDR3 is 15 amino acids long. V was pared by 4 bases and J by 0 bases, with 9 bases between. The CDR3 nucleotides are TGTGCCAGTAGTACGCGAACAGCGAACACCGGGGAGCTGTTTTTT. Translating gives CASSTRTANTGELFF.